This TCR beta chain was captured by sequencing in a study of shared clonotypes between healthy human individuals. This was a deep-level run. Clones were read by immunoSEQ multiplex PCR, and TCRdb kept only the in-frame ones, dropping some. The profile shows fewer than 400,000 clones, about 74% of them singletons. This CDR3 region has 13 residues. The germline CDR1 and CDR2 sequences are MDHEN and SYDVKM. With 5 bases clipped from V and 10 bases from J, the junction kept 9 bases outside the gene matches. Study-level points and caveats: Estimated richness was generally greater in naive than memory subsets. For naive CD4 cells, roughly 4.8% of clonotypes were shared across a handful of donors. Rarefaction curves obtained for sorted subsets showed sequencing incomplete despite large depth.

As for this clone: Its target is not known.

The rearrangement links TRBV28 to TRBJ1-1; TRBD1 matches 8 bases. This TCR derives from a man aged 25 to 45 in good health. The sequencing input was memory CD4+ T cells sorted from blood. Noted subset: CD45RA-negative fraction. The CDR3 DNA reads TGTGCCAGCAGTGCGACAGGGGTCGTGGGAGCTTTCTTT. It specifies CASSATGVVGAFF.